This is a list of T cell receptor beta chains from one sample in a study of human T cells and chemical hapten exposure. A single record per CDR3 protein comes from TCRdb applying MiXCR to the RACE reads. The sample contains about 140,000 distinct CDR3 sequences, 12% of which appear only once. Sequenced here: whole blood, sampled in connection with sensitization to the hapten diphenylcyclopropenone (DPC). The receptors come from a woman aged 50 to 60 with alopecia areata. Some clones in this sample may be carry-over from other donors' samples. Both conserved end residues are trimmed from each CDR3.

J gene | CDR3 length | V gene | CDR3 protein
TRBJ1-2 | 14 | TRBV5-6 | ASSFAGSANGYGYT
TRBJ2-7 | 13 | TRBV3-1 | ASSQDRRAAAQQY
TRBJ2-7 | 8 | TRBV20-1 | SARSQGQY
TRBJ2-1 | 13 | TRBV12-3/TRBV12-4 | ASSFPGQQYNEQF
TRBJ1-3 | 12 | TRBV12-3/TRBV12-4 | ASSWLTGVRGIY
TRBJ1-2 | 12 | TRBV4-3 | ASSQDKGIDGYT
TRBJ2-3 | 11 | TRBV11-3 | ASSPGLTDTQY
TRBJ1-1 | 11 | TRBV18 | ASSLTGLTEAF
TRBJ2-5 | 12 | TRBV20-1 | SARGTGREETQY
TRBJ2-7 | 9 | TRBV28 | ASSLVYEQY
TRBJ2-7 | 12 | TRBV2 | ASGEQGGAYEQY